This T cell receptor (beta chain) was sequenced in a study of T cell responses to AZD1222 COVID-19 vaccine. Unmatched junction bases numbered 0, after V lost 6 bases and J lost 0 bases. Germline V gene lookup returns CDR1 LGHNA and CDR2 YNFKEQ. This CDR3 contains 13 residues. The method was immunoSEQ multiplex PCR; TCRdb's version includes in-frame clones alone and lacks a portion of them. The data show under 150,000 clones, approximately 85% seen once. The sequencing here drew on peripheral blood, taken on day 0 of MenACWY control vaccination. This chain uses TRBV4-2 with TRBJ2-7, with TRBD2 matching over 9 bases. The sequence derives from an adult in good health. The CDR3 reads CASRLAGSYEQYF. The CDR3 DNA follows: TGTGCCAGCAGACTAGCGGGCTCCTACGAGCAGTACTTC.